This T cell receptor (beta chain) was documented in a study of response to subunit inactivated influenza vaccine (dated by TCRdb to between 2018 and 2020). At the level of the whole study: To follow how T cells responded to a trivalent subunit inactivated influenza vaccine, the researchers relied on deep quantitative profiling of the T cell receptor repertoire.

CDR1 is given as SGHRS and CDR2 as YFSETQ, both from the germline V gene. After removal of 2 bases from V and 5 bases from J, the junction retains 15 bases not matched to a gene. The CDR3 runs 17 amino acids, cysteine and phenylalanine included. Just the 51-base CDR3 DNA is kept, in frame starting at base 1. Note on this clonotype: Which antigen it targets is not known. Base quality data are lacking; no much larger clone is found one base away.

The study at large found these results: The authors proposed that each seasonal influenza vaccination may bring in only a limited number of new T cells.

Libraries were built with RT-PCR. The reads were generated on an Illumina HiSeq 2500. TCRdb trimmed public reads at Q25 via fastp, called clones via MiXCR and kept in-frame beta chains. CDR3 protein sequences are deduplicated, and each keeps its most common genes and DNA. A total of hundreds of thousands of distinct CDR3 sequences appear in this sample, roughly 27% of them only once. Approximately 2% of the sample lies in the top ten. This sequence uses TRBV5-1 and TRBJ2-7; 8 central bases correspond to TRBD2. This specimen consisted of CD4+ T cells sorted from PBMCs, obtained about 5 days after vaccination. This TCR derives from a man aged 50 to 60 who received an inactivated influenza vaccine. Donor details come from another sample of the same person, matched by shared clones. The CDR3 here reads CASSLGRGALWGDEQYF. The DNA sequence is TGCGCCAGCAGCTTAGGGCGGGGGGCCCTTTGGGGAGACGAGCAGTACTTC.